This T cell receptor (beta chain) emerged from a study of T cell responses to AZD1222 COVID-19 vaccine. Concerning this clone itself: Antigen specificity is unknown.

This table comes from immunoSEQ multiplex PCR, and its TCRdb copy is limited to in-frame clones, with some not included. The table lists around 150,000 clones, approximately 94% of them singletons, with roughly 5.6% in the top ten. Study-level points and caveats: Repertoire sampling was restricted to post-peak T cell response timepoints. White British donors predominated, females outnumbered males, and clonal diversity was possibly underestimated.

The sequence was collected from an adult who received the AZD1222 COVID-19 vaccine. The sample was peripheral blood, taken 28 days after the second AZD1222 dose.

The CDR3 region is CASSWPLALVAYEQYF. The CDR3 region has the DNA TGTGCCAGCAGCTGGCCCCTAGCGCTAGTGGCCTACGAGCAGTACTTC. The genes are TRBV5-6 and TRBJ2-7; tentatively, D is TRBD2 (6 bases). This CDR3 has 16 amino acids. Trimming left V 3 bases short and J 2 bases short, with 18 bases between. Germline V lookup: CDR1 SGHDT, CDR2 YYEEEE.